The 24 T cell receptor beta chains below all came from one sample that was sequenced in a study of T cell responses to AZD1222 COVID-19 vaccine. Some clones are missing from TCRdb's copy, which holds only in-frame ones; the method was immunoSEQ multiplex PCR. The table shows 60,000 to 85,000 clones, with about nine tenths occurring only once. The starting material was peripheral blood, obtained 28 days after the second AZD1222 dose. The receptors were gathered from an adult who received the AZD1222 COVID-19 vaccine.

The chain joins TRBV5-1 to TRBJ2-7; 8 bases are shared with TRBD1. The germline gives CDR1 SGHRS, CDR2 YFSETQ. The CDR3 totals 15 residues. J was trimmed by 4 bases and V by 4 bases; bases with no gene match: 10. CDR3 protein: CASSAEGQGRYEQYF. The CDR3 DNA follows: TGCGCCAGCAGCGCCGAAGGACAGGGTAGATACGAGCAGTACTTC.

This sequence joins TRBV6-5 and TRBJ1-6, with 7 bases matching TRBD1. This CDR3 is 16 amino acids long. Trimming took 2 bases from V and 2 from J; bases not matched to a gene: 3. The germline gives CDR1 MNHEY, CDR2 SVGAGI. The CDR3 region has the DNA TGTGCCAGCAGTTACGACAGGGTAACCTATAATTCACCCCTCCACTTT. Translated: CASSYDRVTYNSPLHF.

The CDR3, as DNA: TGTGCCAGCAGCCAAAGCGGGGGCATCTACGAGCAGTACTTC. It encodes CASSQSGGIYEQYF. J is TRBJ2-7 and V is TRBV3-1 (or the pseudogene TRBV3-2); 8 nucleotides match TRBD2. The CDR3 spans 14 residues. V lost 2 bases and J lost 3; bases outside the gene matches: 3. The germline gives CDR1 LGHDT, CDR2 YNNKEL (reference sequence).

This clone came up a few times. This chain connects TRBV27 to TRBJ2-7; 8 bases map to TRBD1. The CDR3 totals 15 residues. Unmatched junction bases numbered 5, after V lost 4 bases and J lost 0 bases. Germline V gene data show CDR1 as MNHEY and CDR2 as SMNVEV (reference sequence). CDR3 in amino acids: CASSSADRASYEQYF. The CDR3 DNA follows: TGTGCCAGCAGTTCCGCGGACAGGGCCTCCTACGAGCAGTACTTC.

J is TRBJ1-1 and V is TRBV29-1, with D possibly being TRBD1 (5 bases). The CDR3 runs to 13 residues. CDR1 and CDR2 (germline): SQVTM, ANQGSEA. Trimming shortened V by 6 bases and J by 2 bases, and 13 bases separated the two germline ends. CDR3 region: CSVQGGGNTEAFF. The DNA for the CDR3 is TGCAGCGTCCAGGGCGGGGGTAACACTGAAGCTTTCTTT.

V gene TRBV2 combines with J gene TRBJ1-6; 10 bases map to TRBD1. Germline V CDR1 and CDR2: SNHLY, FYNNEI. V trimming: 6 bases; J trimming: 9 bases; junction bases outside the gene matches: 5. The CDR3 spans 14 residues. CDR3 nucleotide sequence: TGTGCCAGCAGGGACCGGGACAGGGGTTCACCCCTCCACTTT. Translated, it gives CASRDRDRGSPLHF.

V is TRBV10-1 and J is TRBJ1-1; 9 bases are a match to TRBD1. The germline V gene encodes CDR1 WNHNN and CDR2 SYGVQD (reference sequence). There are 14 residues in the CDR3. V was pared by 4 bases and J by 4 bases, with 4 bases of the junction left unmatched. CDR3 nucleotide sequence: TGCGCCAGCAGTGGGACAGGGGAGAGCACTGAAGCTTTCTTT. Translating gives CASSGTGESTEAFF.

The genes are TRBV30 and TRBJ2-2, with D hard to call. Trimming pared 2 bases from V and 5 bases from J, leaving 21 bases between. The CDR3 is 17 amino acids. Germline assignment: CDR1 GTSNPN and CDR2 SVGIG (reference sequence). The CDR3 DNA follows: TGTGCCTGGAGTAAGACTTCCGGGTCGATGGGGACCGGGGAGCTGTTTTTT. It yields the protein CAWSKTSGSMGTGELFF. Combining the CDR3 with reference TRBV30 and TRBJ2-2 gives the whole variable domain SQTIHQWPATLVQPVGSPLSLECTVEGTSNPNLYWYRQAAGRGLQLLFYSVGIGQISSEVPQNLSASRPQDRQFILSSKKLLLSDSGFYLCAWSKTSGSMGTGELFFGEGSRLTVL.

CDR3 loop: CASSQGDSGKLFF. CDR3 nucleotides: TGCGCCAGCAGCCAGGGGGACAGTGGAAAACTGTTTTTT. J is TRBJ1-4 and V is TRBV5-1, with 7 bases identical to TRBD1. Germline CDR1 reads SGHRS; CDR2 reads YFSETQ. V was clipped by 4 bases and J by 10 bases; unmatched bases: 7. This CDR3 has 13 amino acids.

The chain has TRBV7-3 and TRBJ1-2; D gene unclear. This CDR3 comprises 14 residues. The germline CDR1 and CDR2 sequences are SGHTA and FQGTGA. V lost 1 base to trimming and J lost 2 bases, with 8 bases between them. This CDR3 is CASSLNPGNYGYTF. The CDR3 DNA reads TGTGCCAGCAGCTTAAATCCAGGCAACTATGGCTACACCTTC.

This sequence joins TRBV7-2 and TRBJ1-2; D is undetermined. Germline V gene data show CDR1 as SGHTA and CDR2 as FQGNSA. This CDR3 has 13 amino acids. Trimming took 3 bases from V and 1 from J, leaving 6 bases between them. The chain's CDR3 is CASSFTNNYGYTF. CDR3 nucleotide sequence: TGTGCCAGCAGCTTTACAAATAACTATGGCTACACCTTC.

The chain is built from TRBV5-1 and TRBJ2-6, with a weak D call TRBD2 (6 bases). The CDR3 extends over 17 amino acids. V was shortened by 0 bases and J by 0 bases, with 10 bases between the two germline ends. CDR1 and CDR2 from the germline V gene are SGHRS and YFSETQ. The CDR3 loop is CASSLEPGGSGANVLTF. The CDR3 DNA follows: TGCGCCAGCAGCTTGGAACCCGGGGGCTCTGGGGCCAACGTCCTGACTTTC.

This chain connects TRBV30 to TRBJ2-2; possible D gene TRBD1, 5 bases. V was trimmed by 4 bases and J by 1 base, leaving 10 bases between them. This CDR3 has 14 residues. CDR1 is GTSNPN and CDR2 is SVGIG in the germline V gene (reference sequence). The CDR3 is CAWKGQLNTGELFF. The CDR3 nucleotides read TGTGCCTGGAAGGGGCAGCTGAACACCGGGGAGCTGTTTTTT.

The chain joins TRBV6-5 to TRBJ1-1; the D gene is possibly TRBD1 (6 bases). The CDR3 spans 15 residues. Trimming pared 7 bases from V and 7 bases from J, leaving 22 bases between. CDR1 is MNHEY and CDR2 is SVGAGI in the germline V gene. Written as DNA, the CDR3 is TGTGCCAGCACCCCACAGGGCGGGTCAAGTCGTGAAGCTTTCTTT. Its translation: CASTPQGGSSREAFF.

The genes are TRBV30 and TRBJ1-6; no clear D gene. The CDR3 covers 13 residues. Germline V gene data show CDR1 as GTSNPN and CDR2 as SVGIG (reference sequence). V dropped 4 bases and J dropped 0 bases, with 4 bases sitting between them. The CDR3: CAWTGSYNSPLHF. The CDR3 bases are TGTGCCTGGACAGGCTCCTATAATTCACCCCTCCACTTT.

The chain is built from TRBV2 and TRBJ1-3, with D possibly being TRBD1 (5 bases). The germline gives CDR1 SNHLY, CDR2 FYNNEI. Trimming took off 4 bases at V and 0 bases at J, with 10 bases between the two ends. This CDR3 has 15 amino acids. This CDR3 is CASSAQDSSGNTIYF. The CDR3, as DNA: TGTGCCAGCAGTGCACAGGATAGCTCTGGAAACACCATATATTTT.

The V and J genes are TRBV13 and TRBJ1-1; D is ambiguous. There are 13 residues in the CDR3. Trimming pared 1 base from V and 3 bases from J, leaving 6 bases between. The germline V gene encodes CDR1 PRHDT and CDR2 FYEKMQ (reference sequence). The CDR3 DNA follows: TGTGCCAGCAGCTTAGCTCGGGACACTGAAGCTTTCTTT. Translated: CASSLARDTEAFF.

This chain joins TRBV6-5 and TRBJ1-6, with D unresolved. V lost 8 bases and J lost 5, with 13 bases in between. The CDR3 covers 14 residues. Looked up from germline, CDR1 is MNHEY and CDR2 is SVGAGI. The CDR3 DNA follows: TGTGCCAGCTCTGCCCGAGGTGATAATTCACCCCTCCACTTT. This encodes CASSARGDNSPLHF.

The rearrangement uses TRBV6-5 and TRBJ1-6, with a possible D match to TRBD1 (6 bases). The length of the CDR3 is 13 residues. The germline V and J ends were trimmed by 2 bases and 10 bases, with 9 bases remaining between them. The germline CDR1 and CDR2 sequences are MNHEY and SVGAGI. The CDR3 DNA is TGTGCCAGCAGTTACGGACAGACATCACCCCTCCACTTT. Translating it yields CASSYGQTSPLHF.

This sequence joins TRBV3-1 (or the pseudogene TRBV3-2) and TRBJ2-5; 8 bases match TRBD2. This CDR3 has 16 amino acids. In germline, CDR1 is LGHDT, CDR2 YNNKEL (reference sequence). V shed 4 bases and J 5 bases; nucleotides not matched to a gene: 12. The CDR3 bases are TGTGCCAGCAGCCTGCGGGGACGGGGGGGGCCGGAGACCCAGTACTTC. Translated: CASSLRGRGGPETQYF.

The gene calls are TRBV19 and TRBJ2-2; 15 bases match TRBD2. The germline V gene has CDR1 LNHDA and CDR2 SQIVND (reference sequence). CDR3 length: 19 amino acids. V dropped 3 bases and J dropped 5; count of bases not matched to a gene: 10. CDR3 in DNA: TGTGCCAGTAGTATCCGGTACCGAGGACTAGCGGGGGGGACCGGGGAGCTGTTTTTT. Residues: CASSIRYRGLAGGTGELFF.

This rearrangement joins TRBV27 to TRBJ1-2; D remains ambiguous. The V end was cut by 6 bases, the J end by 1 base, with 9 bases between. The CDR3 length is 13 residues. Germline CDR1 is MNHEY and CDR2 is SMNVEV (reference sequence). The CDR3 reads CASSPSHNYGYTF. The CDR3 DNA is TGTGCCAGCAGCCCGAGTCATAACTATGGCTACACCTTC.

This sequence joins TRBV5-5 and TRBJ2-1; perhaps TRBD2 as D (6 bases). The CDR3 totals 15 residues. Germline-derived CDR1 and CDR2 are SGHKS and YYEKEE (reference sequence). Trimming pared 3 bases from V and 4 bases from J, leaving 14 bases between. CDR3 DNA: TGTGCCAGCAGCTCGGAGGGGACTCGTTACAATGAGCAGTTCTTC. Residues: CASSSEGTRYNEQFF.

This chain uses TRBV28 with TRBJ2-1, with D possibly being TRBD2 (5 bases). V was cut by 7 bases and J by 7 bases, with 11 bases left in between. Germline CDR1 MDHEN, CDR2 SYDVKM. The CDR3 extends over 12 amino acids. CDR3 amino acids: CASKSGNNEQFF. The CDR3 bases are TGTGCCAGCAAATCGGGGAATAATGAGCAGTTCTTC.